The rows below give T cell receptor beta chains drawn from one sample of a study of response to subunit inactivated influenza vaccine. TCRdb re-called the RT-PCR reads with MiXCR, one entry per CDR3 protein. Here the sample spans roughly 780,000 distinct CDR3 sequences, around a sixth being singletons. Sample: PBMCs from blood, taken roughly 5 days after vaccination. The source of these receptors is a man in his fifties who received an inactivated influenza vaccine. Both conserved end residues are part of each CDR3. The D gene is left open where the match is weak. Only part of the rows carry a size: once, few, many, or a class if the clone is expanded.

len	j_gene	abundance	v_gene	d_gene	CDR3aa	CDR3nt
15	TRBJ1-1	few	TRBV7-9	.	CASSSKTGFRTEAFF	TGTGCCAGCAGCTCTAAAACAGGGTTTCGCACTGAAGCTTTCTTT
18	TRBJ2-7	.	TRBV4-2	TRBD2	CASSQDWWTSGVSYEQYF	TGTGCCAGCAGCCAAGACTGGTGGACTAGCGGGGTCTCCTACGAGCAGTACTTC
12	TRBJ1-1	many	TRBV12-3/TRBV12-4	.	CASSFAGTEAFF	TGTGCCAGCAGTTTCGCGGGGACTGAAGCTTTCTTT
10	TRBJ2-3	few	TRBV10-3	.	CATRGDTQYF	TGTGCCACTAGGGGGGATACGCAGTATTTT
13	TRBJ1-2	.	TRBV20-1	TRBD1	CSAGDRVVFGYTF	TGCAGTGCTGGGGACAGGGTGGTTTTTGGCTACACCTTC
11	TRBJ2-7	few	TRBV20-1	TRBD1	CSARDRQGGYF	TGCAGTGCTAGAGATCGACAGGGGGGTTACTTC
13	TRBJ1-1	.	TRBV28	TRBD1	CASSWDSNTEAFF	TGTGCCAGCAGTTGGGACAGCAACACTGAAGCTTTCTTT
16	TRBJ2-3	.	TRBV20-1	.	CSAKMFGRGVTDTQYF	TGCAGTGCTAAAATGTTTGGGCGAGGGGTCACAGATACGCAGTATTTT
17	TRBJ2-7	.	TRBV28	.	CASSLFVGQSSSYEQYF	TGTGCCAGCAGTTTATTTGTCGGACAGAGTTCCTCCTACGAGCAGTACTTC
12	TRBJ2-2	few	TRBV20-1	.	CSAKPYTGELFF	TGCAGTGCTAAACCTTACACCGGGGAGCTGTTTTTT
14	TRBJ1-1	.	TRBV7-2	.	CASSPGAGWGAAFF	TGTGCCAGCAGCCCAGGGGCCGGGTGGGGTGCGGCTTTCTTT
14	TRBJ1-4	.	TRBV4-2	TRBD1	CASSKGQVNEKLFF	TGTGCCAGCAGCAAAGGACAGGTTAATGAAAAACTGTTTTTT
12	TRBJ2-7	few	TRBV7-6	TRBD2	CASSLLAAEQYF	TGTGCCAGCAGCTTACTAGCGGCCGAGCAGTACTTC
15	TRBJ2-5	.	TRBV20-1	.	CSARPGLSGQETQYF	TGCAGTGCTAGACCCGGACTAAGCGGCCAAGAGACCCAGTACTTC
12	TRBJ2-5	.	TRBV27	TRBD2	CATGGIGETQYF	TGTGCCACGGGGGGGATCGGAGAGACCCAGTACTTC
16	TRBJ2-1	few	TRBV11-2	.	CASSLDLGAPYNEQFF	TGTGCCAGCAGCTTAGATTTGGGGGCGCCCTACAATGAGCAGTTCTTC
13	TRBJ1-2	.	TRBV3-1	TRBD1	CASSQPGQAGYTF	TGTGCCAGCAGCCAGCCGGGACAGGCGGGCTACACCTTC
15	TRBJ2-1	.	TRBV4-2	.	CASSQGEGSYNEQFF	TGTGCCAGCAGCCAGGGGGAAGGATCCTACAATGAGCAGTTCTTC
15	TRBJ2-1	.	TRBV20-1	TRBD2	CSARGLAGGGPLGFF	TGCAGTGCTAGGGGACTAGCGGGAGGAGGCCCTTTAGGGTTCTTC
15	TRBJ2-2	few	TRBV9	.	CASSLIGGPGGELFF	TGTGCCAGCAGCTTGATAGGAGGGCCGGGCGGGGAGCTGTTTTTT
18	TRBJ2-7	.	TRBV7-6	TRBD2	CASSLSPGLAGRSYEQYF	TGTGCCAGCAGCTTAAGTCCGGGACTAGCGGGCCGCTCCTACGAGCAGTACTTC
14	TRBJ2-1	few	TRBV3-1	.	CASSQATRNNEQFF	TGTGCCAGCAGCCAAGCGACTAGGAACAATGAGCAGTTCTTC
16	TRBJ2-2	few	TRBV5-1	.	CASSKAGTANTGELFF	TGCGCCAGCAGCAAAGCCGGGACGGCGAACACCGGGGAGCTGTTTTTT
16	TRBJ2-5	once	TRBV19	.	CASSIGVSVYQETQYF	TGTGCCAGTAGTATAGGGGTTAGCGTGTACCAAGAGACCCAGTACTTC
15	TRBJ2-1	.	TRBV13	TRBD2	CASSPTGTTNNEQFF	TGTGCCAGCAGCCCAACCGGGACTACCAACAATGAGCAGTTCTTC
12	TRBJ2-7	many	TRBV20-1	.	CSASGASYEQYF	TGCAGTGCTTCCGGGGCCTCCTACGAGCAGTACTTC
15	TRBJ1-1	.	TRBV2	TRBD1	CASSERRTGSTEAFF	TGTGCCAGCAGTGAAAGGAGGACAGGGAGCACTGAAGCTTTCTTT
15	TRBJ2-1	.	TRBV3-1	.	CASSQERTGRNEQFF	TGTGCCAGCAGCCAAGAGCGGACCGGGCGCAATGAGCAGTTCTTC
14	TRBJ1-5	many	TRBV10-3	.	CAISQEAGNQPQHF	TGTGCCATCTCCCAGGAGGCGGGCAATCAGCCCCAGCATTTT
19	TRBJ2-3	.	TRBV11-1	.	CASSLGVTTRTSTADTQYF	TGTGCCAGCAGCTTAGGGGTTACGACGAGGACTTCGACGGCAGATACGCAGTATTTT
11	TRBJ2-7	.	TRBV20-1	.	CSARDTYEQYF	TGCAGTGCTAGAGACACCTACGAGCAGTACTTC
17	TRBJ2-3	.	TRBV15	.	CATSRGRGAWGTDTQYF	TGTGCCACCAGCAGAGGCCGGGGGGCTTGGGGCACAGATACGCAGTATTTT
14	TRBJ2-7	.	TRBV12-3/TRBV12-4	.	CASSYSADNYEQYF	TGTGCCAGCAGTTACTCGGCCGACAACTACGAGCAGTACTTC
16	TRBJ2-1	.	TRBV13	TRBD2	CASSLPGTSDYNEQFF	TGTGCCAGCAGCTTACCCGGGACTAGCGATTACAATGAGCAGTTCTTC
15	TRBJ1-1	.	TRBV7-6	.	CASSLLTRGTDEAFF	TGTGCCAGCAGCTTACTAACCCGGGGGACGGATGAAGCTTTCTTT
16	TRBJ2-1	few	TRBV15	TRBD2	CATSRERGRAYNEQFF	TGTGCCACCAGCAGAGAACGCGGGAGGGCCTACAATGAGCAGTTCTTC
15	TRBJ2-5	.	TRBV7-9	TRBD1	CASSFQGTAQETQYF	TGTGCCAGCAGCTTCCAAGGGACAGCCCAAGAGACCCAGTACTTC
16	TRBJ1-1	few	TRBV5-1	TRBD1	CASSVVGTGSNTEAFF	TGCGCCAGCAGCGTGGTTGGGACAGGCTCAAACACTGAAGCTTTCTTT
13	TRBJ2-3	.	TRBV2	.	CASRGQRTDTQYF	TGTGCCAGCAGGGGGCAACGCACAGATACGCAGTATTTT
13	TRBJ1-2	many	TRBV5-1	.	CASSLGSGYGYTF	TGCGCCAGCAGCTTGGGTTCGGGCTATGGCTACACCTTC
12	TRBJ2-7	.	TRBV7-2	.	CASSLRMGEQYF	TGTGCCAGCAGCTTGCGGATGGGCGAGCAGTACTTC